The source of this T cell receptor (beta chain) is a study of blood T cell repertoires in COVID-19. Under the authors' procedure: Reference gene primer amplification gave nucleated cell count estimates. Produced via immunoSEQ multiplex PCR; TCRdb's table is partial and in-frame only. V and J calls and clone size are those listed in that table; D and trimming were worked out from the DNA. This sample has about 95,000 clones, with 70% to 85% found just once. This CDR3 contains 15 residues. Trimming pared 4 bases from V and 7 bases from J, leaving 16 bases between. Germline V gene sequence: CDR1 LNHDA, CDR2 SQIVND (reference sequence).

The origin of this receptor is a human donor in a cohort sampled during active COVID-19. This chain connects TRBV19 to TRBJ1-4; possible D gene TRBD1, 6 bases. The sample comprised peripheral blood. The CDR3 spells CASSTKDRFFEKLFF. The DNA for the CDR3 is TGTGCCAGTAGTACCAAGGACAGATTTTTTGAAAAACTGTTTTTT.